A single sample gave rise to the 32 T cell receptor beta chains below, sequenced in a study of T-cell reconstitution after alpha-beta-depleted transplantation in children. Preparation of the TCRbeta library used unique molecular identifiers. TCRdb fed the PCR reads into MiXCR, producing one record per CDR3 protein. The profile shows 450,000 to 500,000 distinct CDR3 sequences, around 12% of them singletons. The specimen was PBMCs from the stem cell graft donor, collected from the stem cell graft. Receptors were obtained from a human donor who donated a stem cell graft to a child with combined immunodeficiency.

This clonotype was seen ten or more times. In nucleotides, the CDR3 is TGTGCCAGCAGCTCGCTAGTGGGCAATGAGCAGTTCTTC. Residues: CASSSLVGNEQFF. This sequence joins TRBV7-8 and TRBJ2-1, with D uncertain. Deletions cut 4 bases from V and 6 bases from J, with 10 bases between. CDR3 length equals 13 residues. The germline CDR1 and CDR2 sequences are SGHVS and FQNEAQ.

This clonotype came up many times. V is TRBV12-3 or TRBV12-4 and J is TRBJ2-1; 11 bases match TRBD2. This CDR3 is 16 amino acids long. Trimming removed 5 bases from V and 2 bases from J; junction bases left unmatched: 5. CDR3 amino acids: CASSPPGLAAYNEQFF. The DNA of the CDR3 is TGTGCCAGCAGTCCCCCGGGACTAGCGGCCTACAATGAGCAGTTCTTC.

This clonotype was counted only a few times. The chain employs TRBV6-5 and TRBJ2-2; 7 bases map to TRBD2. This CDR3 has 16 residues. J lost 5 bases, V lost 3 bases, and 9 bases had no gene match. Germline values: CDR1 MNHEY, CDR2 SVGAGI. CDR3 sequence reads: CASSYPAGVRTGELFF. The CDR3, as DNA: TGTGCCAGCAGTTATCCGGCGGGGGTTCGGACCGGGGAGCTGTTTTTT.

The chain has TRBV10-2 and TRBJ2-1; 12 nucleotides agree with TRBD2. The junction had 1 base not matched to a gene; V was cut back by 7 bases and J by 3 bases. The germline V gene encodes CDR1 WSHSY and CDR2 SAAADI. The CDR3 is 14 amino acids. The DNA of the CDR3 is TGCGCCAGCACTAGCGGGAGGGTCTACAATGAGCAGTTCTTC. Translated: CASTSGRVYNEQFF.

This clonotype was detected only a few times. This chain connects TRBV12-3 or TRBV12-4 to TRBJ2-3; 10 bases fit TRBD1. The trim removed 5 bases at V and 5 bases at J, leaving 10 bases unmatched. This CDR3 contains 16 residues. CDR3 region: CASSGARDRGLDTQYF. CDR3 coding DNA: TGTGCCAGCAGTGGAGCCCGGGACAGGGGATTAGATACGCAGTATTTT.

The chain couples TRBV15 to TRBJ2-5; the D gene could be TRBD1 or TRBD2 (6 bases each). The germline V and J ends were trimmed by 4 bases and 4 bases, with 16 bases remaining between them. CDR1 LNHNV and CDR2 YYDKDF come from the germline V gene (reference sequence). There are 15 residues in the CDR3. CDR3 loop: CATSKPRGLGETQYF. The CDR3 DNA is TGTGCCACCAGCAAACCCCGGGGGCTAGGAGAGACCCAGTACTTC.

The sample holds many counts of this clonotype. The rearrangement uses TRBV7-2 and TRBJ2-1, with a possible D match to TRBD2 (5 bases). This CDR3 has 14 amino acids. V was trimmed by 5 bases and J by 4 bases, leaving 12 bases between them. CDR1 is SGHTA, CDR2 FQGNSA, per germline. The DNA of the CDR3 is TGTGCCAGCAGCCCTGGACTTTCATACAATGAGCAGTTCTTC. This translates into CASSPGLSYNEQFF.

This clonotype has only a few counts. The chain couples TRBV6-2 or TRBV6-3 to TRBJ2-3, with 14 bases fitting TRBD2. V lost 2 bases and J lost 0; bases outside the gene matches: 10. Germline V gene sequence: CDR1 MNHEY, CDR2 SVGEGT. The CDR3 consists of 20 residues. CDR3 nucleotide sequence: TGTGCCAGCAGTTACGCGCCCGGGACTAGCGGGGGAGCTAGCACAGATACGCAGTATTTT. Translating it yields CASSYAPGTSGGASTDTQYF.

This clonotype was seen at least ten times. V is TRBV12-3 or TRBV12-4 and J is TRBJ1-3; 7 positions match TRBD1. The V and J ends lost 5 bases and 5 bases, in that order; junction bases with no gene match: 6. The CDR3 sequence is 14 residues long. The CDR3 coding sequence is TGTGCCAGCAGTCCCAGGGACAGCCGAAACACCATATATTTT. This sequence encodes CASSPRDSRNTIYF.

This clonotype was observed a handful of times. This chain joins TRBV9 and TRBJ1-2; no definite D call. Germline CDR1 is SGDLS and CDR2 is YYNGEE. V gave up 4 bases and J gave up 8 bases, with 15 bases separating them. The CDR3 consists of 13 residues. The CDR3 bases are TGTGCCAGCAGCCTCGAAGGGTCTTTAGGCTACACCTTC. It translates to CASSLEGSLGYTF.

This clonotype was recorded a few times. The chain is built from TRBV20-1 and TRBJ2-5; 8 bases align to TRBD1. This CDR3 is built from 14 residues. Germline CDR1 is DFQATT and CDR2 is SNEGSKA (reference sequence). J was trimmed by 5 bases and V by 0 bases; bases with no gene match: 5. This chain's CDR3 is CSARDGQGAETQYF. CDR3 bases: TGCAGTGCTAGAGATGGGCAGGGGGCCGAGACCCAGTACTTC.

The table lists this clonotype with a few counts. DNA for the CDR3: TGCAGTGCTGGGACTAGCGGGGGGCCCCACAATGAGCAGTTCTTC. Protein: CSAGTSGGPHNEQFF. The chain carries TRBV20-1 and TRBJ2-1; TRBD2 matches 15 bases. The CDR3 length is 15 residues. Trimming removed 5 bases from V and 5 bases from J; junction bases left unmatched: 4. CDR1 is DFQATT and CDR2 is SNEGSKA in the germline V gene (reference sequence).

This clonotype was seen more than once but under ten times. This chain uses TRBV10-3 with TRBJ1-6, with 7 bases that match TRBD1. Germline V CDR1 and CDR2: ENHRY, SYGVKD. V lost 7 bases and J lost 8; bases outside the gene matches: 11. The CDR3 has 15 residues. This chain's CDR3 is CAIKDQDREDSPLHF. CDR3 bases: TGTGCCATCAAAGATCAAGACAGGGAGGATTCACCCCTCCACTTT.

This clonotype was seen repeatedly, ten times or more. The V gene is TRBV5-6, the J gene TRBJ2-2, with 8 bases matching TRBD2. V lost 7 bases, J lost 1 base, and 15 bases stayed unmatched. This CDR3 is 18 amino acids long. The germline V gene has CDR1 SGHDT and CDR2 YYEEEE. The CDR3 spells CASQSFGGRLLNTGELFF. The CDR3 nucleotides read TGTGCCAGCCAAAGCTTCGGCGGGAGGCTACTGAACACCGGGGAGCTGTTTTTT.

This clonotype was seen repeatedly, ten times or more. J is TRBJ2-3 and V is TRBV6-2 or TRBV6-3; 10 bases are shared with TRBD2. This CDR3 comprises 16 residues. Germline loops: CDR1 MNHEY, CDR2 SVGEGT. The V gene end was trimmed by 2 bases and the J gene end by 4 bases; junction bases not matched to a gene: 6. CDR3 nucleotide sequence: TGTGCCAGCAGTTACCGCCTAGCGGGAGTCTCAGATACGCAGTATTTT. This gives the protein CASSYRLAGVSDTQYF.

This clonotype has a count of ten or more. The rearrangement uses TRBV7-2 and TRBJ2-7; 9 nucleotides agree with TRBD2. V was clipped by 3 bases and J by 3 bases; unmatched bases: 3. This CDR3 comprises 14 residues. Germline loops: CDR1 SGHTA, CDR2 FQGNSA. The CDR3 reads CASSLTSGDYEQYF. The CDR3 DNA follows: TGTGCCAGCAGCTTGACTAGCGGCGACTACGAGCAGTACTTC.

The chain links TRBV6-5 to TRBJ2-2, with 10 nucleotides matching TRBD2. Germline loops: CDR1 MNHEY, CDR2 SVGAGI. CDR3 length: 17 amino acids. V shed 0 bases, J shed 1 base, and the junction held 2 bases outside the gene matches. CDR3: CASSYSLAGGNTGELFF. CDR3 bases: TGTGCCAGCAGTTACTCCTTAGCGGGAGGGAACACCGGGGAGCTGTTTTTT.

CDR3 amino acids: CASSTSGGFLTDTQYF. CDR3 DNA sequence: TGTGCCAGCAGCACTAGCGGGGGGTTCCTCACAGATACGCAGTATTTT. The rearrangement joins TRBV9 to TRBJ2-3; 12 positions agree with TRBD2. J gave up 2 bases and V 4 bases, and 5 bases lay outside the gene matches. This CDR3 spans 16 amino acids. Germline V gene lookup returns CDR1 SGDLS and CDR2 YYNGEE.

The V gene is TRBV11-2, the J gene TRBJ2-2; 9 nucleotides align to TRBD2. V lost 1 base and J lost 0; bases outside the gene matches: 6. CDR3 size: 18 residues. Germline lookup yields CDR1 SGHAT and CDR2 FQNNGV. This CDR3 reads CASSLVAGGRSNTGELFF. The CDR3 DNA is TGTGCCAGCAGCTTAGTTGCGGGGGGGCGCTCGAACACCGGGGAGCTGTTTTTT.

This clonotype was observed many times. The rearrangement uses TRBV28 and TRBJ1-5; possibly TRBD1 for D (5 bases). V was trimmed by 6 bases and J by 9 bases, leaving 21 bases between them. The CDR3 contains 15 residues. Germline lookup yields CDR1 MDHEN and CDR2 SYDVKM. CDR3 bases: TGTGCCAGCAGGAAGTCTGGGGCGCTCACGTTGCCCCAGCATTTT. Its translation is CASRKSGALTLPQHF.

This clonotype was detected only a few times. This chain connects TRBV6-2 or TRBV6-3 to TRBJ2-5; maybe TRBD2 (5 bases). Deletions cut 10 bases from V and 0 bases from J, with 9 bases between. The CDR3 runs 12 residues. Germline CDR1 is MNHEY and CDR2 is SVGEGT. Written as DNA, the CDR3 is TGTGCCACCGCGGACTACCAAGAGACCCAGTACTTC. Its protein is CATADYQETQYF.

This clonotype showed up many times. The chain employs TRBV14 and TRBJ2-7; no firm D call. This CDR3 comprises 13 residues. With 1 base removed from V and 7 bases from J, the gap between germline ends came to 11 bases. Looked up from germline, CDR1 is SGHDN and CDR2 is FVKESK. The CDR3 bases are TGTGCCAGCAGCCAAGCTCTTACGGGTGAGCAGTACTTC. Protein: CASSQALTGEQYF.

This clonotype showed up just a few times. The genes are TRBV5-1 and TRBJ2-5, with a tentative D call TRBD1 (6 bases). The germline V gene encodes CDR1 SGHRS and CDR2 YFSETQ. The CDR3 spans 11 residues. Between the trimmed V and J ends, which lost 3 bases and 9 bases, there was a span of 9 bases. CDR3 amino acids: CASSYRDAQYF. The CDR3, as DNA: TGCGCCAGCAGCTACAGGGACGCCCAGTACTTC.

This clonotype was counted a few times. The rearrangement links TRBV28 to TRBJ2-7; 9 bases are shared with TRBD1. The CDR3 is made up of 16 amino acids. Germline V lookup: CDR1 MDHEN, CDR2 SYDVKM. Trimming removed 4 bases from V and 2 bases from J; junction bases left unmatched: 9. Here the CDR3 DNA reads TGTGCCAGCAGTTCTCCGGGACAGGGTTTACCCTACGAGCAGTACTTC. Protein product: CASSSPGQGLPYEQYF.

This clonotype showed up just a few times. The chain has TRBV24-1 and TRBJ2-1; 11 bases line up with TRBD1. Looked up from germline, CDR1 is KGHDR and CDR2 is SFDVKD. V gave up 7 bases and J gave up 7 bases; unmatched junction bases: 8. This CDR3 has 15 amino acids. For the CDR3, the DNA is TGTGCCACCAGCATTGGGACAGGGGGAGGGAATGAGCAGTTCTTC. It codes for CATSIGTGGGNEQFF.

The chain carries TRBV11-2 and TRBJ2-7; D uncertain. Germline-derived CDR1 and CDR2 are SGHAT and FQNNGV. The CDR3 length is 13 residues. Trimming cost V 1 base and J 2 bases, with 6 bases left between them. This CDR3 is CASSLAYPYEQYF. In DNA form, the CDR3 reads TGTGCCAGCAGCTTAGCGTACCCCTACGAGCAGTACTTC. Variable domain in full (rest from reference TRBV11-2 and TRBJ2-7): EAGVAQSPRYKIIEKRQSVAFWCNPISGHATLYWYQQILGQGPKLLIQFQNNGVVDDSQLPKDRFSAERLKGVDSTLKIQPAKLEDSAVYLCASSLAYPYEQYFGPGTRLTVT.

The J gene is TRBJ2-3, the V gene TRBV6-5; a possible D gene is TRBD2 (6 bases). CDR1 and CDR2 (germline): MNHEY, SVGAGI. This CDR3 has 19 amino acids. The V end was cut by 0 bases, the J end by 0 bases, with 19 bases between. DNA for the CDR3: TGTGCCAGCAGTTACTCCGCTGGGGCTAGCGCCTCTAGCACAGATACGCAGTATTTT. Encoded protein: CASSYSAGASASSTDTQYF.

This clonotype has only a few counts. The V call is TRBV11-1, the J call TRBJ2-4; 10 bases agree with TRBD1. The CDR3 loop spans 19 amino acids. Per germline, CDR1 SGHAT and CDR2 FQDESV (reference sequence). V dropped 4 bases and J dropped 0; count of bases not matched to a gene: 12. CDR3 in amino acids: CASSSPGQGTARAKNIQYF. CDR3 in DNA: TGTGCCAGCAGCTCCCCGGGACAGGGGACCGCCAGAGCCAAAAACATTCAGTACTTC.

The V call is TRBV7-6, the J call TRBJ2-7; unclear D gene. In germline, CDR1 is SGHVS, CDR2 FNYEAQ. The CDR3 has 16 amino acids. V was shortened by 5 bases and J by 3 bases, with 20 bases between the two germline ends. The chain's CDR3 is CASSLSRALFNYEQYF. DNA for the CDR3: TGTGCCAGCAGCCTTTCCCGGGCATTGTTCAACTACGAGCAGTACTTC. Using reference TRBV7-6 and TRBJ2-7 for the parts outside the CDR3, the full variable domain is GAGVSQSPRYKVTKRGQDVALRCDPISGHVSLYWYRQALGQGPEFLTYFNYEAQQDKSGLPNDRFSAERPEGSISTLTIQRTEQRDSAMYRCASSLSRALFNYEQYFGPGTRLTVT.

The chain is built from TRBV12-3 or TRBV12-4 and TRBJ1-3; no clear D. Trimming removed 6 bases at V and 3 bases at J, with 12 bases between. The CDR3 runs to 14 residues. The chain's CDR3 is CASSHSGSGNTIYF. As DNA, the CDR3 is TGTGCCAGCAGCCATTCGGGGAGTGGAAACACCATATATTTT.

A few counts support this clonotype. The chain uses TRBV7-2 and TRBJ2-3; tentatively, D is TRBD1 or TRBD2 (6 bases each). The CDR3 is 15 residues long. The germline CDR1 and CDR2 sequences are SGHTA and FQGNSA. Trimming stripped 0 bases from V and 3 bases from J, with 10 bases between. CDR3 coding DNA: TGTGCCAGCAGCTTAGCATGGGGGGCTACAGATACGCAGTATTTT. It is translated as CASSLAWGATDTQYF.

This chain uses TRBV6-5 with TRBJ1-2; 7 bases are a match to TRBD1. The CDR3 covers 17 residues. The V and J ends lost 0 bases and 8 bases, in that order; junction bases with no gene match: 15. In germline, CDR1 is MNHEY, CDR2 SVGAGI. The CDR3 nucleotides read TGTGCCAGCAGTTACTCGATCCGGACAGGCAATTTAGAGGGCTACACCTTC. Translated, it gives CASSYSIRTGNLEGYTF.